This T cell receptor beta chain was identified during a study of blood T cell repertoires in COVID-19. Overall study: Both acute and convalescent COVID-19 samples were obtained from the United States, Italy and Spain. PBMCs, B-cell-depleted T cells, or T cells were the source of the cDNA or gDNA that made up the material.

A Seattle source enrolled patients during active infection and followed them longitudinally. Source study methods: Cell counts per sample came from amplifying reference gene primers. Here immunoSEQ multiplex PCR was the method, and the copy in TCRdb shows in-frame clones only, minus some. The DNA was the basis for D and trimming; V, J and clone size are from that table. The sample includes roughly 120,000 clones, more than 85% of them seen just once. The source of this sequence is a man aged 45-65 years with COVID-19, enrolled during active disease. Sequencing input: peripheral blood.

CDR3 loop: CASTYGTVEYEQYV. The CDR3 DNA follows: TGTGCCAGCACCTACGGGACAGTAGAGTACGAGCAGTACGTC. V usage is TRBV2 and J usage is TRBJ2-7; 7 positions match TRBD1. The V segment lost 7 bases and the J segment 4 bases; nucleotides outside the gene matches: 10. The length of the CDR3 is 14 residues. CDR1 is SNHLY and CDR2 is FYNNEI in the germline V gene.